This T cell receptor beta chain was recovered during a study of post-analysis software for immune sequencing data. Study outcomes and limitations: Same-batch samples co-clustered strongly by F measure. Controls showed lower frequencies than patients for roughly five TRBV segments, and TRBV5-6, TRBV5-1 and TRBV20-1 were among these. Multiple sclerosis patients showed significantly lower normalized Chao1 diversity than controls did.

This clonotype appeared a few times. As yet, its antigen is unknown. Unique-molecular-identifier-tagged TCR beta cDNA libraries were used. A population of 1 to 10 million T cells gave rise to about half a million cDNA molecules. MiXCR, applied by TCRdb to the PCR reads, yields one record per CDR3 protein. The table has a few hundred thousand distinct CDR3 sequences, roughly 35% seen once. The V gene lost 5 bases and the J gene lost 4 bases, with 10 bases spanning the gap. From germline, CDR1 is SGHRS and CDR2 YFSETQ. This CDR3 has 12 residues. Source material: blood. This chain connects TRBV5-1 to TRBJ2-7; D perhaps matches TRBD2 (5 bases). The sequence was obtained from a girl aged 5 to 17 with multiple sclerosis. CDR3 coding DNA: TGCGCCAGCAGAGAGGGTCCTTACGAGCAGTACTTC. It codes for CASREGPYEQYF. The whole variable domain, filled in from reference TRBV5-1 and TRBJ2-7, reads KAGVTQTPRYLIKTRGQQVTLSCSPISGHRSVSWYQQTPGQGLQFLFEYFSETQRNKGNFPGRFSGRQFSNSRSEMNVSTLELGDSALYLCASREGPYEQYFGPGTRLTVT.